The 2 T cell receptor beta chains in this list originate from one sample, sequenced in a study of CXCR3-negative and CXCR3-positive naive CD8 T cells. TRB cDNA libraries were made by UMI-labeled 5' RACE. TCRdb re-called the 5' RACE reads, yielding one record per CDR3 amino acid sequence without DNA. Here the sample table reports over 70,000 distinct CDR3 sequences. Source material: naive CXCR3- CD8+ T cells from blood. The subset is: CD45RO-CCR7+CD27+CD95- naive CD8+ T cells lacking CXCR3 (TNR3-). These receptors all come from a human donor in good health. Some clones in this sample may be carry-over from other donors' samples.

This chain links TRBV4-2 with TRBJ2-7; the D call from TCRdb, TRBD1, cannot be confirmed without DNA. The CDR3 consists of 15 residues. The germline V gene encodes CDR1 LGHNA and CDR2 YNFKEQ. CDR3 amino acids: CASSPTGYGSYEQYF.

This rearrangement joins TRBV11-2 to TRBJ2-7; without DNA, the TCRdb call of TRBD2 cannot be checked. Germline-derived CDR1 and CDR2 are SGHAT and FQNNGV. The CDR3 is 16 residues long. This CDR3 is CASSLEVGGYGYEQYF. The variable domain in full, with the rest retrieved from reference TRBV11-2 and TRBJ2-7, is EAGVAQSPRYKIIEKRQSVAFWCNPISGHATLYWYQQILGQGPKLLIQFQNNGVVDDSQLPKDRFSAERLKGVDSTLKIQPAKLEDSAVYLCASSLEVGGYGYEQYFGPGTRLTVT.